Here is one T cell receptor beta chain with its context. Its antigen is undetermined. Here immunoSEQ multiplex PCR was the method, and the copy in TCRdb shows in-frame clones only, minus some. The sample gives tens of thousands of clones, 94% of which show up once; under 4% is in the top ten. The donors were members of the validation cohort comprising some 120 subjects, separate from the approximately 700-subject first cohort. Germline assignment: CDR1 SGHDN and CDR2 FVKESK. The V gene end was trimmed by 4 bases and the J gene end by 2 bases; junction bases not matched to a gene: 11. CDR3 length equals 17 residues. The sample belongs to a study of cytomegalovirus exposure and HLA in healthy donors. Whole-study results and caveats: For most TCR sequences rarity was the rule, although some public TCRs occurred in many donors.

The chain links TRBV14 to TRBJ2-7; 10 bases agree with TRBD2. What was sequenced was PBMCs. The TCR originated in a young woman in good health and CMV-seropositive. As DNA, the CDR3 is TGTGCCAGCAGCCCAAGACCTGGACTAGCGGCAACCTACGAGCAGTACTTC. This codes for CASSPRPGLAATYEQYF.